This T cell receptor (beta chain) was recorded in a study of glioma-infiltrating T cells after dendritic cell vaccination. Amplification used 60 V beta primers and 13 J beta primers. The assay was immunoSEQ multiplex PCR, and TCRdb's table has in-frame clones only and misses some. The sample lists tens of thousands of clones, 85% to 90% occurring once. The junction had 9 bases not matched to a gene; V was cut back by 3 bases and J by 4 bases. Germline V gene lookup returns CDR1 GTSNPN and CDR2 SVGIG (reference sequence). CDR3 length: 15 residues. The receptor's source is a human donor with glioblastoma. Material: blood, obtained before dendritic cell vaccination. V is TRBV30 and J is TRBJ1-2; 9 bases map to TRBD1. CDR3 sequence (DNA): TGTGCCTGGAGACTACAGGGGGCGCGTGGCTATGGCTACACCTTC. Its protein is CAWRLQGARGYGYTF.